One T cell receptor (beta chain) is described in this entry. Its antigen is currently unknown. Repertoires were generated with immunoSEQ multiplex PCR, while TCRdb's copy carries only in-frame clones and drops some. The sample shows tens of thousands of clones, roughly 82% of them seen only once. In germline, CDR1 is SGHKS, CDR2 YYEKEE (reference sequence). V shed 1 base and J 0 bases; nucleotides not matched to a gene: 11. The CDR3 runs 18 residues. Regarding time point: week 47, end of study. Topical imiquimod accompanied each vaccine dose, which consisted of 300 ug of mutant IDH1 20-mer peptide. Donor diagnoses consisted of new WHO grade 3 or 4 IDH1-mutant, ATRX-lost astrocytomas. These data are taken from a study of a mutant IDH1 vaccine in newly diagnosed glioma. Study-wide background: Beginning 4-6 weeks after radiotherapy alone, or with temozolomide cycles, vaccination took place. Receipt of radiotherapy, temozolomide, or both preceded the study, and most received both.

Findings and caveats of the study: Pseudoprogression appears to have had no connection to changes in top peripheral T cell clonotypes.

The chain uses TRBV5-5 and TRBJ1-1; 8 bases align to TRBD1. This material consisted of PBMCs, taken from a glioma patient whose treatment included an IDH1 peptide vaccine. This clonotype was obtained from a man aged 18 to 30 with glioma. Some clones in this sample may be carry-over from other donors' samples. Here the CDR3 reads CASSLSGRGRTMNTEAFF. DNA of the CDR3: TGTGCCAGCAGCTTGTCTGGCAGGGGGCGCACGATGAACACTGAAGCTTTCTTT.